The 15 T cell receptor beta chains reported below all come from one sample, sequenced in a study of T-cell memory formation after mild COVID-19. MiXCR, run by TCRdb on the 5' RACE reads, gives a single entry per CDR3 protein. Seen here are about 250,000 distinct CDR3 sequences, about 16% observed once, and the top ten hold around 3.8%. The specimen sequenced was PBMCs or a T cell subset sorted from them (not recorded which). The receptors derive from a man between 18 and 29 years old who had mild COVID-19 (a few samples of this study predate the infection). Cell type and time point are not known.

Only a few counts were recorded for this clonotype. V usage is TRBV5-1 and J usage is TRBJ2-5, with TRBD1 identical over 12 bases. V dropped 2 bases and J dropped 4; count of bases not matched to a gene: 9. Germline assignment: CDR1 SGHRS and CDR2 YFSETQ. This CDR3 region has 17 residues. The CDR3: CASSFLRGQGAGETQYF. DNA of the CDR3: TGCGCCAGCAGCTTTCTCAGGGGACAGGGGGCTGGAGAGACCCAGTACTTC.

V and J are TRBV6-5 and TRBJ1-2, with TRBD1 matching 10 bases. The CDR3 is made up of 13 amino acids. Trimming removed 6 bases from V and 8 bases from J; junction bases left unmatched: 6. In germline, CDR1 is MNHEY, CDR2 SVGAGI. The CDR3 loop is CASSARDRGGYTF. In DNA form, the CDR3 reads TGTGCCAGCAGCGCCCGGGACAGGGGAGGCTACACCTTC.

There are a few counts of this clonotype. The genes are TRBV4-3 and TRBJ1-1; D uncertain. The length of the CDR3 is 11 residues. Trimming stripped 5 bases from V and 8 bases from J, with 9 bases between. CDR1 LGHNA and CDR2 YSLEER come from the germline V gene. In DNA, the CDR3 is TGCGCCAGCAGCGGCCGGCAAGAAGCTTTCTTT. Its protein product is CASSGRQEAFF.

This clonotype was detected only a few times. This sequence joins TRBV14 and TRBJ1-1; a weak D match, TRBD1 (5 bases). V was trimmed by 3 bases and J by 8 bases, leaving 10 bases between them. This CDR3 is built from 12 residues. Germline values: CDR1 SGHDN, CDR2 FVKESK. DNA of the CDR3: TGTGCCAGCAGCCATAGGACAAAGGAAGCTTTCTTT. The encoded protein is CASSHRTKEAFF.

The chain couples TRBV7-2 to TRBJ2-7; 7 bases match TRBD1. This CDR3 is built from 13 residues. Looked up from germline, CDR1 is SGHTA and CDR2 is FQGNSA. The junction had 1 base not matched to a gene; V was cut back by 3 bases and J by 2 bases. The CDR3 sequence is CASSLQGAYEQYV. CDR3 sequence (DNA): TGTGCCAGCAGCTTGCAGGGGGCCTACGAGCAGTACGTC.

The genes are TRBV6-2 or TRBV6-3 and TRBJ1-5; 9 bases are shared with TRBD1. The CDR3 spans 17 residues. Trimming took 4 bases from V and 6 from J; bases not matched to a gene: 13. In germline, CDR1 is MNHEY, CDR2 SVGEGT. The CDR3 DNA sequence: TGTGCCAGCAGTTCCCTTTTCCGGGACAGGGTGACTCAGCCCCAGCATTTT. This codes for CASSSLFRDRVTQPQHF.

The chain combines TRBV20-1 with TRBJ1-1, with D possibly being TRBD1 (5 bases). The CDR3 spans 14 residues. Trimming left V 3 bases short and J 5 bases short, with 16 bases between. In germline, CDR1 is DFQATT, CDR2 SNEGSKA (reference sequence). CDR3 amino acids: CSAREGEGTTEAFF. Here the CDR3 DNA reads TGCAGTGCTAGGGAAGGAGAGGGGACTACTGAAGCTTTCTTT.

The V gene is TRBV19, the J gene TRBJ1-5; TRBD1 is a possible D gene (5 bases). Germline V lookup: CDR1 LNHDA, CDR2 SQIVND (reference sequence). The germline V and J ends were trimmed by 5 bases and 12 bases, with 17 bases remaining between them. The CDR3 loop spans 13 amino acids. The CDR3 protein is CASSATPATGQHF. CDR3 nucleotide sequence: TGTGCCAGTAGTGCAACCCCCGCCACAGGCCAGCATTTT.

The chain recombines TRBV10-3 with TRBJ2-1; 7 bases line up with TRBD1. The CDR3 sequence is 13 residues long. The V segment lost 4 bases and the J segment 9 bases; nucleotides outside the gene matches: 6. Germline V lookup: CDR1 ENHRY, CDR2 SYGVKD. CDR3 loop: CAISVNRGGEQFF. CDR3 in DNA: TGTGCCATCAGTGTTAACAGGGGCGGTGAGCAGTTCTTC.

This clonotype was recorded many times. The chain employs TRBV2 and TRBJ1-1; D is unresolved. The CDR3 covers 13 residues. In germline, CDR1 is SNHLY, CDR2 FYNNEI. V was pared by 1 base and J by 1 base, with 4 bases between. CDR3 sequence reads: CASSEVENTEAFF. CDR3 nucleotides: TGTGCCAGCAGTGAAGTCGAGAACACTGAAGCTTTCTTT.

This clonotype was seen only a few times. The rearrangement uses TRBV6-5 and TRBJ1-1; D is unresolved. The V gene's germline CDR1 is MNHEY and CDR2 SVGAGI. The V end lost 0 bases, the J end lost 9 bases, and 5 bases lay between the germline ends. The CDR3 loop spans 11 amino acids. The CDR3 DNA sequence: TGTGCCAGCAGTTACTCGAGTCAAGCTTTCTTT. Translation: CASSYSSQAFF.

V is TRBV5-6 and J is TRBJ2-3; D perhaps matches TRBD1 (5 bases). This CDR3 comprises 13 residues. Germline assignment: CDR1 SGHDT and CDR2 YYEEEE. Trimming removed 0 bases from V and 4 bases from J, with 6 bases in between. Here the CDR3 DNA reads TGTGCCAGCAGCTTGGAAGGGGCAGATACGCAGTATTTT. It is translated as CASSLEGADTQYF.

This clonotype has only a few counts. J is TRBJ2-7 and V is TRBV5-1; 8 nucleotides align to TRBD2. This CDR3 has 16 residues. The ends lost 4 bases at V and 2 bases at J; junction bases unmatched: 11. The V gene's germline CDR1 is SGHRS and CDR2 YFSETQ. CDR3: CASSLVPGGDTYEQYF. In DNA, the CDR3 is TGCGCCAGCAGCCTAGTGCCCGGGGGGGACACCTACGAGCAGTACTTC.

This clonotype has ten or more counts. The V and J genes are TRBV6-5 and TRBJ1-5, with 10 positions matching TRBD1. The CDR3 runs to 15 residues. V lost 4 bases, J lost 6 bases, and 6 bases stayed unmatched. The germline gives CDR1 MNHEY, CDR2 SVGAGI. The CDR3 loop is CASSSRTGGGQPQHF. The DNA for the CDR3 is TGTGCCAGCAGTTCCAGGACAGGGGGAGGTCAGCCCCAGCATTTT.

The chain links TRBV6-5 to TRBJ1-1, with 8 bases matching TRBD1. Germline CDR1 MNHEY, CDR2 SVGAGI. This CDR3 spans 15 amino acids. V shed 5 bases and J 1 base; nucleotides not matched to a gene: 6. The CDR3: CASSETGTGNTEAFF. The CDR3 DNA reads as TGTGCCAGCAGTGAAACCGGGACAGGGAACACTGAAGCTTTCTTT.